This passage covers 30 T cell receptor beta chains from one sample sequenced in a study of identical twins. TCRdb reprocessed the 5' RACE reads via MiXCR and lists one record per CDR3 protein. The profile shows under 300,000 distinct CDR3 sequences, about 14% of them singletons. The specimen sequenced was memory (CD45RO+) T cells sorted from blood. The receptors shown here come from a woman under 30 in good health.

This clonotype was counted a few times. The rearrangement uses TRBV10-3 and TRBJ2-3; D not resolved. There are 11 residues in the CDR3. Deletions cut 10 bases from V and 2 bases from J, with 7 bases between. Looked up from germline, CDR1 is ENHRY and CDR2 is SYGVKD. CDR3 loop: CATTDTDTQYF. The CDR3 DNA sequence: TGTGCCACCACAGACACAGATACGCAGTATTTT.

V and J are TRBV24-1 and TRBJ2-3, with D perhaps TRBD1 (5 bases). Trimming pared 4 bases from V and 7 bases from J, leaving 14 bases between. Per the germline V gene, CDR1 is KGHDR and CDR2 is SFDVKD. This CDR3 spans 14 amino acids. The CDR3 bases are TGTGCCACCAGTGACCAGCTCACAGGAAATACGCAGTATTTT. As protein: CATSDQLTGNTQYF.

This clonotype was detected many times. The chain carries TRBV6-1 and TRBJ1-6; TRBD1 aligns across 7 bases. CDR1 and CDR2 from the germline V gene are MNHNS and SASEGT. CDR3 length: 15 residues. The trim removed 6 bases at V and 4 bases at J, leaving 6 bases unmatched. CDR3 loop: CASRGDRSYNSPLHF. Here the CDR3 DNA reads TGTGCCAGCAGGGGGGACAGAAGTTATAATTCACCCCTCCACTTT.

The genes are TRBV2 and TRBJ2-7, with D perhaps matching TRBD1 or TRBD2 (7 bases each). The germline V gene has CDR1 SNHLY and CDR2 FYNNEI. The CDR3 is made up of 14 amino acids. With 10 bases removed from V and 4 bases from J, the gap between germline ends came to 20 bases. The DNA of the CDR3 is TGTGCCACCCGGGGGGCAGGGGGAATTTACGAGCAGTACTTC. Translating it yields CATRGAGGIYEQYF.

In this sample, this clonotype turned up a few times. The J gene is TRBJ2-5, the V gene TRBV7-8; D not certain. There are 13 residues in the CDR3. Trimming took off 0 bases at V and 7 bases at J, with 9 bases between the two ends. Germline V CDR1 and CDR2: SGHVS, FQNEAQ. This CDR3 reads CASSLASTGTQYF. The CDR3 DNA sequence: TGTGCCAGCAGCTTAGCCTCTACCGGGACCCAGTACTTC.

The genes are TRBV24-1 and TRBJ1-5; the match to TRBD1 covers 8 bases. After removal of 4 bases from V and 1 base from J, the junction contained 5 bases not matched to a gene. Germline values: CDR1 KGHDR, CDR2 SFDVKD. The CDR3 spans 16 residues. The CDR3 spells CATSERGQGSNQPQHF. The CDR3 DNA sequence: TGTGCCACCAGTGAGCGTGGACAGGGAAGCAATCAGCCCCAGCATTTT.

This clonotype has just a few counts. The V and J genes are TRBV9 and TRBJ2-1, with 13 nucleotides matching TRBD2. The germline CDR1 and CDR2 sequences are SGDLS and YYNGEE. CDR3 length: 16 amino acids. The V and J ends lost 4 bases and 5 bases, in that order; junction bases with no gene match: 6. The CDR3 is CASSTSGTSGNNEQFF. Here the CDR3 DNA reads TGTGCCAGCAGCACCTCCGGGACTAGCGGGAACAATGAGCAGTTCTTC. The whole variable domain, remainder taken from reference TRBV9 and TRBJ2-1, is DSGVTQTPKHLITATGQRVTLRCSPRSGDLSVYWYQQSLDQGLQFLIQYYNGEERAKGNILERFSAQQFPDLHSELNLSSLELGDSALYFCASSTSGTSGNNEQFFGPGTRLTVL.

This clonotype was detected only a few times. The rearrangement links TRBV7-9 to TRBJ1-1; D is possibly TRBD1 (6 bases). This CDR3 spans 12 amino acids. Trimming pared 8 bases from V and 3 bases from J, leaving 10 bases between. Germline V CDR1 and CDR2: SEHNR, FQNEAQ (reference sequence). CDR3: CASVDRYTEAFF. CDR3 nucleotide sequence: TGTGCCAGCGTGGACAGATACACTGAAGCTTTCTTT.

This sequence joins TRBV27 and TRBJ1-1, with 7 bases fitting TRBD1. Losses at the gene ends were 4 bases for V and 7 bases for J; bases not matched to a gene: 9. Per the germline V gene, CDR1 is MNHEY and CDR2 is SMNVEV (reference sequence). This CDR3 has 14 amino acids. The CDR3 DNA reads TGTGCCAGCAGTTCCACACAGGGGAGAGGTGAAGCTTTCTTT. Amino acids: CASSSTQGRGEAFF.

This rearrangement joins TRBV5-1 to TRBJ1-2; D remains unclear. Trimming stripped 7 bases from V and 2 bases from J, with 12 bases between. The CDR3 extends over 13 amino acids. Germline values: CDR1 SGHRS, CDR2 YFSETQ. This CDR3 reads CASGREGNYGYTF. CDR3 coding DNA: TGCGCCAGCGGAAGAGAAGGGAACTATGGCTACACCTTC.

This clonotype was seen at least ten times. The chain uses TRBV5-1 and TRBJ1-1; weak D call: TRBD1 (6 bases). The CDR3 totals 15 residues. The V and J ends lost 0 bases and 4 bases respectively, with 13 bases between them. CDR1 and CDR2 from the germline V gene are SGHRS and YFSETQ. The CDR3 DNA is TGCGCCAGCAGCTTGGATTCGGCCAGGGGCACTGAAGCTTTCTTT. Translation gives CASSLDSARGTEAFF.

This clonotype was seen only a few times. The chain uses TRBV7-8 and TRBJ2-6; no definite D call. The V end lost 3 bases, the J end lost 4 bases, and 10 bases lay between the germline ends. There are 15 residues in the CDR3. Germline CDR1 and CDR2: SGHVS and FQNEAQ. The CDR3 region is CASSLVSGGANVLTF. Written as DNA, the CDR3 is TGTGCCAGCAGCTTGGTCTCGGGCGGGGCCAACGTCCTGACTTTC.

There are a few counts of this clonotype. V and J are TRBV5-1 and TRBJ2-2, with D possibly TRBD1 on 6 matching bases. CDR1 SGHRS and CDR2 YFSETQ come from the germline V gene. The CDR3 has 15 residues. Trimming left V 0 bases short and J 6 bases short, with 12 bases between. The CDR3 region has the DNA TGCGCCAGCAGCTTGGGGGGGACAATCGCCGGGGAGCTGTTTTTT. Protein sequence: CASSLGGTIAGELFF.

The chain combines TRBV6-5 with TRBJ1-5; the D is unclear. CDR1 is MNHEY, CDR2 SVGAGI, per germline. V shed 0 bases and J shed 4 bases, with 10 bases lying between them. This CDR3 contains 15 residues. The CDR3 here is CASSYSRAANQPQHF. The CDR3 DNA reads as TGTGCCAGCAGTTACTCTCGGGCAGCTAATCAGCCCCAGCATTTT.

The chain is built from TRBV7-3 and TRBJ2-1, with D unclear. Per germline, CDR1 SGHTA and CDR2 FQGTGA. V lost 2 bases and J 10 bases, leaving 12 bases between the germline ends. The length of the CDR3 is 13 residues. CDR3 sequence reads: CASSLSLDQEQFF. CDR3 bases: TGTGCCAGCAGCTTATCCCTCGACCAGGAGCAGTTCTTC.

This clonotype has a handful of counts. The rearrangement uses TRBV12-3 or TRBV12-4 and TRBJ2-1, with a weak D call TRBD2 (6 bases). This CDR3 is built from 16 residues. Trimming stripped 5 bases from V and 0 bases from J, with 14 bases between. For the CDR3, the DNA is TGTGCCAGCAGTCCAGGGACTTCCAGCTCCTACAATGAGCAGTTCTTC. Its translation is CASSPGTSSSYNEQFF.

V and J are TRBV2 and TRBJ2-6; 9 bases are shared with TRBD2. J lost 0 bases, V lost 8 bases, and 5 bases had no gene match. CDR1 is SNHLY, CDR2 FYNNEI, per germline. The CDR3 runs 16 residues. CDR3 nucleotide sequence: TGTGCCAGCGGGGGCGGGAGGGCCTCTGGGGCCAACGTCCTGACTTTC. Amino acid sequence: CASGGGRASGANVLTF.

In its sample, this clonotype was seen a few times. This CDR3 is CASSLRQGANEQYF. Written as DNA, the CDR3 is TGTGCCAGCAGCCTCAGACAGGGGGCAAACGAGCAGTACTTC. V and J are TRBV7-6 and TRBJ2-7, with 10 bases that match TRBD1. Germline V gene sequence: CDR1 SGHVS, CDR2 FNYEAQ. The V segment lost 5 bases and the J segment 5 bases; nucleotides outside the gene matches: 6. The length of the CDR3 is 14 residues.

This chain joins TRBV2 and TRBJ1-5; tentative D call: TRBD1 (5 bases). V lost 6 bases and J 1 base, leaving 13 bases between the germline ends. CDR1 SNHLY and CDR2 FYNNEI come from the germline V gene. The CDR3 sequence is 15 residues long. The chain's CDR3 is CASRGGAGSNQPQHF. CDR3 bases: TGTGCCAGCAGAGGAGGGGCAGGGAGCAATCAGCCCCAGCATTTT.

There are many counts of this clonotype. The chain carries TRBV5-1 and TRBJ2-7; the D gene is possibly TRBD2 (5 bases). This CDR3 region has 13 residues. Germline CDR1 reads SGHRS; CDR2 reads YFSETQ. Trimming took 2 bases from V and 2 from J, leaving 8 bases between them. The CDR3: CASSFGETYEQYF. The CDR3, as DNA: TGCGCCAGCAGCTTCGGGGAGACCTACGAGCAGTACTTC. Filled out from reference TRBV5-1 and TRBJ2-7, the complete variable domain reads KAGVTQTPRYLIKTRGQQVTLSCSPISGHRSVSWYQQTPGQGLQFLFEYFSETQRNKGNFPGRFSGRQFSNSRSEMNVSTLELGDSALYLCASSFGETYEQYFGPGTRLTVT.

The CDR3: CASSLSPTGEKLFF. CDR3 bases: TGTGCCAGCAGTTTAAGTCCAACTGGGGAAAAACTGTTTTTT. This sequence joins TRBV12-3 or TRBV12-4 and TRBJ1-4; no firm D call. The CDR3 length is 14 residues. Trimming removed 2 bases at V and 8 bases at J, with 12 bases between.

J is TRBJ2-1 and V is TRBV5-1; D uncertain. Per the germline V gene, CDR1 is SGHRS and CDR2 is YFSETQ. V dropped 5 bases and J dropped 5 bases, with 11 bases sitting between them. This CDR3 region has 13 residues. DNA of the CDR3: TGCGCCAGCAGGACACTTCTGGACAATGAGCAGTTCTTC. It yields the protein CASRTLLDNEQFF.

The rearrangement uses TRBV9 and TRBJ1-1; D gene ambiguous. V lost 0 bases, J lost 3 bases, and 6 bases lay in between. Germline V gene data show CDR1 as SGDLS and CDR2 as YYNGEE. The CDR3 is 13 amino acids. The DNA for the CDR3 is TGTGCCAGCAGCGTAGAGGGTTACACTGAAGCTTTCTTT. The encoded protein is CASSVEGYTEAFF.

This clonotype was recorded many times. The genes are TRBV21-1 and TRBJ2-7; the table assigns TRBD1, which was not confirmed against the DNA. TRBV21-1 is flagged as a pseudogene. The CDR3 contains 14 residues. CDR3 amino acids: CASCSGAGSYEQYF. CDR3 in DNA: TGTGCCAGCTGCTCGGGGGCGGGCTCCTACGAGCAGTACTTC.

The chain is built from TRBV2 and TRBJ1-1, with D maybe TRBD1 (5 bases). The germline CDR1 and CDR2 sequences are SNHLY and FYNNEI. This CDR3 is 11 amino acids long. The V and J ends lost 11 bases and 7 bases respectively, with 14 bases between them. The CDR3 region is CASRAFGEAFF. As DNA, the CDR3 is TGTGCCTCCAGGGCATTTGGTGAAGCTTTCTTT.

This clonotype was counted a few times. The CDR3 here is CSSVPAGVNEQFF. The CDR3 region has the DNA TGCAGCTCCGTCCCAGCGGGAGTGAATGAGCAGTTCTTC. V gene TRBV20-1 combines with J gene TRBJ2-1, with 8 bases aligning to TRBD2. The germline CDR1 and CDR2 sequences are DFQATT and SNEGSKA (reference sequence). The CDR3 length is 13 residues.

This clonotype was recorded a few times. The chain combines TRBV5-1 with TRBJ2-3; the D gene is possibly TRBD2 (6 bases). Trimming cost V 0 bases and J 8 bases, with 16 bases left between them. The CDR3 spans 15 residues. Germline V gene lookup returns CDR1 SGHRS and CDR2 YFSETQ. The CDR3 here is CASSLGTTLPSTQYF. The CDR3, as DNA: TGCGCCAGCAGCTTGGGGACTACTCTGCCAAGTACGCAGTATTTT.

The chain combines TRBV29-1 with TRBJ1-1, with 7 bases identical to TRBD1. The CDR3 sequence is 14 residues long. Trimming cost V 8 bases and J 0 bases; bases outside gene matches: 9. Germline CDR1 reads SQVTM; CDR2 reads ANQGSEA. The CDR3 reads CSLGEGAVNTEAFF. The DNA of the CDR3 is TGCAGCCTGGGGGAGGGGGCCGTGAACACTGAAGCTTTCTTT.

The CDR3 DNA reads TGCGCCAGCAGCCAAGGAGGGGGTGGGATAGGTGAGCAGTTCTTC. Residues: CASSQGGGGIGEQFF. The V and J genes are TRBV4-1 and TRBJ2-1; TRBD1 might be the D (6 bases). Germline V gene lookup returns CDR1 MGHRA and CDR2 YSYEKL. V was clipped by 1 base and J by 9 bases, with 16 bases between them. This CDR3 contains 15 residues.

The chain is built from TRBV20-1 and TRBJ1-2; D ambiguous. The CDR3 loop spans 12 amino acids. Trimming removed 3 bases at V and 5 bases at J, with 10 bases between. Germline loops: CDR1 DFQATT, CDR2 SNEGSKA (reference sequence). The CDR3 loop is CSASFQLYGYTF. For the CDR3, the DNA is TGCAGTGCTAGTTTCCAGTTGTATGGCTACACCTTC.